This T cell receptor (beta chain) was retrieved from a study of blood T cell repertoires in COVID-19. Sequenced by immunoSEQ multiplex PCR; TCRdb stores in-frame clones only, minus some. The table has about 210,000 clones, 84% seen once; the top ten hold 9.7%. Germline V gene sequence: CDR1 MNHEY, CDR2 SVGAGI. The CDR3 runs to 14 residues. J lost 5 bases, V lost 7 bases, and 4 bases had no gene match. The sample consisted of peripheral blood. This chain links TRBV6-5 with TRBJ1-5; 11 bases are shared with TRBD1. This sequence originates from a man aged 45-60 years with active or convalescent COVID-19. The CDR3 sequence: CASNWGQGDQPQHF. CDR3 coding DNA: TGTGCCAGCAATTGGGGACAGGGGGATCAGCCCCAGCATTTT.